Following are 12 T cell receptor beta chains from one sample sequenced in a study of tumour-infiltrating T cells in Burkitt lymphoma. Libraries were prepared by immunoSEQ multiplex PCR; TCRdb keeps only in-frame clonotypes and omits some of them. Of under 2,000 clones in the sample, roughly 13% were seen once. Sample: tumor tissue. The source is a human donor with Burkitt lymphoma.

This clone was detected only a few times. The rearrangement joins TRBV7-2 to TRBJ1-2, with D possibly being TRBD1 (5 bases). CDR1 is SGHTA and CDR2 is FQGNSA in the germline V gene. The CDR3 spans 14 residues. V lost 4 bases to trimming and J lost 3 bases, with 12 bases between them. CDR3 region: CASSSPRGDYGYTF. The CDR3 bases are TGTGCCAGCAGCTCCCCCCGAGGGGACTATGGCTACACCTTC.

The chain employs TRBV7-9 and TRBJ2-2, with 7 nucleotides matching TRBD1. The J segment lost 7 bases and the V segment lost 2 bases, leaving 19 bases of the junction unmatched. Germline V lookup: CDR1 SEHNR, CDR2 FQNEAQ (reference sequence). This CDR3 contains 19 residues. The CDR3 DNA reads as TGTGCCAGCAGCTTAACAGGGGACATCGGGCGAAACTTCGACGGGGAGCTGTTTTTT. Translation gives CASSLTGDIGRNFDGELFF.

The chain uses TRBV5-6 and TRBJ1-2, with a possible D match to TRBD1 (6 bases). In germline, CDR1 is SGHDT, CDR2 YYEEEE. The CDR3 is made up of 18 amino acids. Trimming took 4 bases from V and 1 from J, leaving 23 bases between them. The chain's CDR3 is CASSPGQITSTLNYGYTF. The DNA for the CDR3 is TGTGCCAGCAGCCCTGGACAGATAACTAGCACCCTTAACTATGGCTACACCTTC.

This chain uses TRBV10-1 with TRBJ2-1; TRBD2 might be the D (6 bases). V dropped 4 bases and J dropped 6 bases, with 10 bases sitting between them. The CDR3 spans 13 residues. Germline CDR1 is WNHNN and CDR2 is SYGVQD (reference sequence). CDR3 sequence reads: CASSGSSANEQFF. CDR3 nucleotide sequence: TGCGCCAGCAGTGGGTCTAGCGCCAATGAGCAGTTCTTC.

This rearrangement joins TRBV30 to TRBJ1-4; 11 bases match TRBD1. Germline V gives CDR1 GTSNPN, CDR2 SVGIG (reference sequence). V dropped 3 bases and J dropped 5; count of bases not matched to a gene: 2. This CDR3 has 14 amino acids. CDR3: CAWRGTGGNEKLFF. The CDR3 DNA reads TGTGCCTGGAGGGGGACAGGGGGAAATGAAAAACTGTTTTTT.

The chain uses TRBV7-9 and TRBJ2-1, with 7 bases that match TRBD1. Unmatched junction bases numbered 14, after V lost 5 bases and J lost 4 bases. The length of the CDR3 is 17 residues. CDR1 SEHNR and CDR2 FQNEAQ come from the germline V gene (reference sequence). The CDR3 DNA reads as TGTGCCAGCAGCCTACGACCGGGACAGCCTGGATACAATGAGCAGTTCTTC. Its protein product is CASSLRPGQPGYNEQFF.

CDR3 in amino acids: CASSPGFGYTF. DNA for the CDR3: TGTGCCAGCTCACCCGGGTTTGGCTACACCTTC. V and J are TRBV18 and TRBJ1-2, with D unresolved. Trimming stripped 3 bases from V and 7 bases from J, with 6 bases between. The CDR3 extends over 11 amino acids. Germline CDR1 KGHSH, CDR2 LQKENI.

This clone appeared a few times. This chain joins TRBV14 and TRBJ2-5, with 8 nucleotides matching TRBD2. Germline assignment: CDR1 SGHDN and CDR2 FVKESK. The CDR3 spans 17 residues. The V segment lost 2 bases and the J segment 1 base; nucleotides outside the gene matches: 9. The CDR3 nucleotides read TGTGCCAGCAGCCAAAGCCGCTCTAGCGGGCTCCAAGAGACCCAGTACTTC. This gives the protein CASSQSRSSGLQETQYF.

This clone turned up a few times. The J gene is TRBJ2-1, the V gene TRBV9; TRBD1 matches 7 bases. The CDR3 is 15 residues long. In germline, CDR1 is SGDLS, CDR2 YYNGEE. J gave up 7 bases and V 2 bases, and 9 bases lay outside the gene matches. The DNA for the CDR3 is TGTGCCAGCAGCGTCGAGGGGACAGAAATTAATGAGCAGTTCTTC. Residues: CASSVEGTEINEQFF. Full variable domain (outside the CDR3, taken from reference TRBV9 and TRBJ2-1): DSGVTQTPKHLITATGQRVTLRCSPRSGDLSVYWYQQSLDQGLQFLIQYYNGEERAKGNILERFSAQQFPDLHSELNLSSLELGDSALYFCASSVEGTEINEQFFGPGTRLTVL.

The chain uses TRBV30 and TRBJ1-6, with no clear D. Trimming stripped 1 base from V and 2 bases from J, with 12 bases between. This CDR3 spans 16 amino acids. Germline V gene data show CDR1 as GTSNPN and CDR2 as SVGIG (reference sequence). The CDR3 nucleotides are TGTGCCTGGAGTGGTTCCGTTCGGGCCTATAATTCACCCCTCCACTTT. This translates into CAWSGSVRAYNSPLHF.

V gene TRBV5-5 combines with J gene TRBJ2-5, with TRBD1 as a possible D gene (5 bases). V was cut by 4 bases and J by 5 bases, with 12 bases left in between. Germline loops: CDR1 SGHKS, CDR2 YYEKEE (reference sequence). The CDR3 covers 13 residues. The CDR3 loop reads CASSVPGSETQYF. The CDR3 coding sequence is TGTGCCAGCAGCGTCCCAGGGTCTGAGACCCAGTACTTC. Supplemented by reference TRBV5-5 and TRBJ2-5, the full variable domain reads DAGVTQSPTHLIKTRGQQVTLRCSPISGHKSVSWYQQVLGQGPQFIFQYYEKEERGRGNFPDRFSARQFPNYSSELNVNALLLGDSALYLCASSVPGSETQYFGPGTRLLVL.

The chain uses TRBV30 and TRBJ2-2; 8 bases map to TRBD2. The CDR3 runs to 16 residues. CDR1 and CDR2 from the germline V gene are GTSNPN and SVGIG (reference sequence). The CDR3 reads CVWSVRGGARTGELFF. CDR3 DNA sequence: TGTGTTTGGAGTGTACGGGGGGGGGCTCGGACCGGGGAGCTGTTTTTT.